Listed below are T cell receptor beta chains from one sample, sequenced in a study of cytomegalovirus exposure and HLA in healthy donors. The data were produced by immunoSEQ multiplex PCR, yet TCRdb's version contains in-frame clones alone and is incomplete. This sample has 100,000 to 150,000 clones, with around 94% found just once. Sequencing was carried out using PBMCs. These receptors came from a woman aged 18-30 years in good health and CMV-seronegative. The CDR3 runs from the conserved cysteine through the conserved F or W. A D gene is named only where the DNA matches it firmly. Part of the rows lack a size; the others show once, few, many or a class for expanded clones.

clone size,V gene,D gene,J gene,CDR3 DNA,CDR3 protein
.,TRBV6-4,.,TRBJ2-1,TGTGCCAGCAGTGACTCTGGCAACTACAATGAGCAGTTCTTC,CASSDSGNYNEQFF
.,TRBV9,.,TRBJ2-1,TGTGCCAGCAGCGTCTCAGGGTACAATGAGCAGTTCTTC,CASSVSGYNEQFF
.,TRBV2,.,TRBJ1-2,TGTGCCAACCCCCGTTCGTTTACCAGCACGGGTCCCCATGGCTACACCTTC,CANPRSFTSTGPHGYTF
once,TRBV10-3,.,TRBJ2-1,TGTGCCATCAGTGAGTCGGGCCTCTACAATGAGCAGTTCTTC,CAISESGLYNEQFF
.,TRBV28,.,TRBJ2-7,TGTGCCAGCAGTTTCGACAGAAAATCCTACGAGCAGTACTTC,CASSFDRKSYEQYF
.,TRBV5-1,TRBD2,TRBJ2-3,TGCGCCAGCAGCCTTCAGGCGGGGGGGTTCACAGATACGCAGTATTTT,CASSLQAGGFTDTQYF
.,TRBV15,TRBD2,TRBJ2-7,TGTGCCACCAGCGGAAGCCGAAGAGGGACTAGCGGGGACTACGAGCAGTACTTC,CATSGSRRGTSGDYEQYF
.,TRBV6-6,.,TRBJ1-5,TGTGCCAGCATTTCGACCATAGGGGGAAATCAGCCCCAGCATTTT,CASISTIGGNQPQHF
.,TRBV13,TRBD2,TRBJ2-1,TGTGCCAGCAGTCCGGGGACTAGCGGGGGCAATGAGCAGTTCTTC,CASSPGTSGGNEQFF
.,TRBV30,TRBD2,TRBJ2-1,TGTGCCTGGAGTGAGCGGGGGCCAAACAATGAGCAGTTCTTC,CAWSERGPNNEQFF
.,TRBV9,TRBD1,TRBJ1-1,TGTGCCAGCACCAAGACCGGGACAGGGATGAACACTGAAGCTTTCTTT,CASTKTGTGMNTEAFF
once,TRBV6-5,TRBD1,TRBJ2-7,TGTGCCAGCGGCAGGGGGCTTGGGTATCCATACGAGCAGTACTTC,CASGRGLGYPYEQYF
.,TRBV30,TRBD2,TRBJ2-2,TGTGCCTGCCCCCTAGCGGGGGGGGGAAGGGAGCTGTTTTTT,CACPLAGGGRELFF
.,TRBV27,.,TRBJ1-1,TGTGCCAGCAGTCCTACTGGCACTGAAGCTTTCTTT,CASSPTGTEAFF
.,TRBV19,.,TRBJ2-1,TGTGCCAGTAGTATTAGGACAGGGACTAACAATGAGCAGTTCTTC,CASSIRTGTNNEQFF
.,TRBV28,.,TRBJ1-6,TGTGCCAGCAGTTTAGCCGACACGGTGGTTCGTTCACCCCTCCACTTT,CASSLADTVVRSPLHF
once,TRBV18,.,TRBJ2-7,TGTGCCAGCTCAAGCGCCCCGGGAGAGCAGTACTTC,CASSSAPGEQYF
.,TRBV9,.,TRBJ2-2,TGTGCCAGCAGCGTCCTAGCCCCCGGGGAGCTGTTTTTT,CASSVLAPGELFF
once,TRBV2,.,TRBJ1-4,TGTGCCAGCAGTGTTGAGCAGGCCCGAGTAGGGAGTGAAAAACTGTTTTTT,CASSVEQARVGSEKLFF
.,TRBV5-4,.,TRBJ2-5,TGTGCCAGCAGCCAGGAGTTTAGGGGGGGGGAGACCCAGTACTTC,CASSQEFRGGETQYF
.,TRBV19,.,TRBJ2-1,TGTGCCAGTAGTCTCGGGAGCTACAATGAGCAGTTCTTC,CASSLGSYNEQFF
once,TRBV9,.,TRBJ1-2,TGTGCCAGCAGCCCCGAAGGGCACCCCGGGGGCTATGGCTACACCTTC,CASSPEGHPGGYGYTF
.,TRBV7-8,TRBD1,TRBJ2-3,TGTGCCAGCAGCTTTGGGGAGACAGGGGGCGCCGCTAATACGCAGTATTTT,CASSFGETGGAANTQYF
.,TRBV14,.,TRBJ2-7,TGTGCCAGCAGCCAGCAACACTCCTACGAGCAGTACTTC,CASSQQHSYEQYF
few,TRBV7-9,.,TRBJ1-3,TGTGCCAGCAGCTTCCAGGGATCCTTCTCTGGAAACACCATATATTTT,CASSFQGSFSGNTIYF
once,TRBV5-8,.,TRBJ2-7,TGTGCCAGCAGCTCCCGAGGGGGGGGCACCTACGAGCAGTACTTC,CASSSRGGGTYEQYF
.,TRBV27,TRBD1,TRBJ1-2,TGTGCCAGCAGTCCGGGGACAGTCCTTAACTATGGCTACACCTTC,CASSPGTVLNYGYTF
.,TRBV5-4,TRBD2,TRBJ2-7,TGTGCCAGCAGCTGGAACCCAGAGCGGGGTCCTGAGCAGTACTTC,CASSWNPERGPEQYF
.,TRBV11-2,TRBD1,TRBJ2-3,TGTGCCAGCAGCCTCCGCCTGGACAGGGCACATACAGATACGCAGTATTTT,CASSLRLDRAHTDTQYF
.,TRBV28,TRBD1,TRBJ1-2,TGTGCCAGCACCGCTCCACAGGGGCGAGGCTACACCTTC,CASTAPQGRGYTF
.,TRBV10-3,.,TRBJ2-1,TGTGCCATCAGTGATCCCGGTAATGAGCAGTTCTTC,CAISDPGNEQFF
.,TRBV2,.,TRBJ2-5,TGTGCCAGCAGTGAAGGAGAGTACCAAGAGACCCAGTACTTC,CASSEGEYQETQYF
.,TRBV28,.,TRBJ1-1,TGTGCCAGCAATTCAGTCAACACTGAAGCTTTCTTT,CASNSVNTEAFF
.,TRBV7-6,TRBD2,TRBJ2-7,TGTGCCAGCAGCTTTGGTAGCGGGAGTAGGAGCGAGCAGTACTTC,CASSFGSGSRSEQYF
once,TRBV9,.,TRBJ2-7,TGTGCCAGCAGCGTTCATCAGGATCCCTACGAGCAGTACTTC,CASSVHQDPYEQYF
.,TRBV18,.,TRBJ1-2,TGTGCCAGCTCGAACAGGGATAGGGGCTACACCTTC,CASSNRDRGYTF
.,TRBV30,TRBD2,TRBJ2-1,TGTGCCTGGAGTGTCTTTAGCGGGATAAATGAGCAGTTCTTC,CAWSVFSGINEQFF
.,TRBV7-9,.,TRBJ2-2,TGTGCCAGCAGCTCTCCCACCGGGGAGCTGTTTTTT,CASSSPTGELFF
.,TRBV28,.,TRBJ2-1,TGTGCCAGCGGTAGGGGTGCGGGAAAGGCCTACAATGAGCAGTTCTTC,CASGRGAGKAYNEQFF
.,TRBV5-1,TRBD1,TRBJ1-1,TGCGCCAGCAGCTTTCAGGGGGCGACTGAAGCTTTCTTT,CASSFQGATEAFF
.,TRBV6-1,.,TRBJ1-2,TGTGCCAGCAGCTTAGTCTACTATGGCTACACCTTC,CASSLVYYGYTF
.,TRBV29-1,TRBD1,TRBJ2-1,TGCAGCGCTGATGACAGGGCTAGGTCCTACAATGAGCAGTTCTTC,CSADDRARSYNEQFF
.,TRBV18,TRBD1,TRBJ1-6,TGTGCCAGCTCAACTGCGAGGGACAGGAGCCCTTCACCCCTCCACTTT,CASSTARDRSPSPLHF
once,TRBV30,.,TRBJ1-2,TGTGCCTGGAGTGACCCCTCTACGTCCTATGGCTACACCTTC,CAWSDPSTSYGYTF
.,TRBV6-5,TRBD1,TRBJ2-7,TGTGCCAGCACTGACTGGGGACAGAACTACGAGCAGTACTTC,CASTDWGQNYEQYF
.,TRBV5-8,.,TRBJ2-2,TGTGCCAGCCGAGGGCTGACCGGGGAGCTGTTTTTT,CASRGLTGELFF
.,TRBV5-1,.,TRBJ1-5,TGCGCCAGCAGCGCGGCCCAGAATCAGCCCCAGCATTTT,CASSAAQNQPQHF
.,TRBV19,.,TRBJ2-1,TGTGCCAGTAGTACCGAGTTGAATGAGCAGTTCTTC,CASSTELNEQFF
once,TRBV28,TRBD1,TRBJ1-3,TGTGCCTCCCTTCCGGGACAGGCCGTATCTGGAAACACCATATATTTT,CASLPGQAVSGNTIYF
.,TRBV9,TRBD1,TRBJ2-7,TGTGCCAGCAGCGTAGCTAGTGGGGACAGGGTCCACGAGCAGTACTTC,CASSVASGDRVHEQYF
.,TRBV27,TRBD2,TRBJ2-1,TGTGCCAGCAATGAACTAGCGGGAGTCATGAGTGAGCAGTTCTTC,CASNELAGVMSEQFF
many,TRBV4-1,.,TRBJ1-5,TGCGCCAGCAGCCAAGACGGGGGGCTCGGCAATCAGCCCCAGCATTTT,CASSQDGGLGNQPQHF
.,TRBV7-6,TRBD2,TRBJ2-1,TGTGCCAGCAGCTTAGCGCCTGAGCGGGGGAATGAGCAGTTCTTC,CASSLAPERGNEQFF
.,TRBV28,TRBD1,TRBJ2-1,TGTGCCAGCAATAAGAGGGGGCTAACCTACAATGAGCAGTTCTTC,CASNKRGLTYNEQFF
.,TRBV30,.,TRBJ1-5,TGTGCCTGGAGTGGACTGGGCAATCAGCCCCAGCATTTT,CAWSGLGNQPQHF